This entry lists 14 T cell receptor beta chains sequenced from one sample in a study of blood T cell repertoires in COVID-19. The method was immunoSEQ multiplex PCR; TCRdb's version includes in-frame clones alone and lacks a portion of them. The repertoire holds fewer than 200,000 clones, with about 88% as singletons. Input material: PBMCs or T cells enriched from blood (not recorded which). These receptors all come from a human donor with acute COVID-19. The donor label of this sample is uncertain.

The chain recombines TRBV19 with TRBJ1-1, with D possibly TRBD1 on 5 matching bases. Germline V gene data show CDR1 as LNHDA and CDR2 as SQIVND (reference sequence). The CDR3 totals 13 residues. Trimming pared 3 bases from V and 3 bases from J, leaving 8 bases between. This chain's CDR3 is CASSIRGDTEAFF. For the CDR3, the DNA is TGTGCCAGTAGTATCCGGGGGGACACTGAAGCTTTCTTT. Variable domain in full (rest from reference TRBV19 and TRBJ1-1): DGGITQSPKYLFRKEGQNVTLSCEQNLNHDAMYWYRQDPGQGLRLIYYSQIVNDFQKGDIAEGYSVSREKKESFPLTVTSAQKNPTAFYLCASSIRGDTEAFFGQGTRLTVV.

The V call is TRBV19, the J call TRBJ1-5; D is possibly TRBD1 (5 bases). CDR1 and CDR2 (germline): LNHDA, SQIVND (reference sequence). V lost 2 bases to trimming and J lost 7 bases, with 12 bases between them. The CDR3 sequence is 14 residues long. The CDR3 spells CASSIQGPWQPQHF. The CDR3, as DNA: TGTGCCAGTAGTATACAGGGCCCTTGGCAGCCCCAGCATTTT.

As DNA, the CDR3 is TGTGCCAGCAGCTTAGTCGGGACTAGCGGGGGGAGACACAATGAGCAGTTCTTC. Its translation: CASSLVGTSGGRHNEQFF. V and J are TRBV7-8 and TRBJ2-1; 15 bases fit TRBD2. The CDR3 length is 18 residues. V gave up 1 base and J gave up 5 bases; unmatched junction bases: 6. CDR1 SGHVS and CDR2 FQNEAQ come from the germline V gene. The entire variable domain, with the rest obtained from reference TRBV7-8 and TRBJ2-1, is as follows: GAGVSQSPRYKVAKRGQDVALRCDPISGHVSLFWYQQALGQGPEFLTYFQNEAQLDKSGLPSDRFFAERPEGSVSTLKIQRTQQEDSAVYLCASSLVGTSGGRHNEQFFGPGTRLTVL.

The chain has TRBV3-1 (or the pseudogene TRBV3-2) and TRBJ2-3; TRBD2 is a possible D gene (5 bases). Trimming took off 4 bases at V and 6 bases at J, with 11 bases between the two ends. This CDR3 has 13 amino acids. From germline, CDR1 is LGHDT and CDR2 YNNKEL (reference sequence). The CDR3 sequence is CASSLPEEDTQYF. In nucleotides, the CDR3 is TGTGCCAGCAGCCTCCCGGAGGAGGATACGCAGTATTTT.

V is TRBV7-2 and J is TRBJ2-5; TRBD1 matches at 9 bases. CDR1 is SGHTA and CDR2 is FQGNSA in the germline V gene. The CDR3 is made up of 15 amino acids. V was clipped by 5 bases and J by 3 bases; unmatched bases: 7. The CDR3 sequence is CASSARTGDEETQYF. The CDR3 DNA follows: TGTGCCAGCAGCGCTAGGACAGGGGATGAAGAGACCCAGTACTTC.

The chain uses TRBV2 and TRBJ1-4; maybe TRBD1 (6 bases). Trimming stripped 3 bases from V and 3 bases from J, with 11 bases between. The CDR3 sequence is 15 residues long. Looked up from germline, CDR1 is SNHLY and CDR2 is FYNNEI. CDR3 sequence reads: CASSDQGLANEKLFF. DNA of the CDR3: TGTGCCAGCAGTGATCAGGGGCTGGCTAATGAAAAACTGTTTTTT.

The V gene is TRBV6-5, the J gene TRBJ2-3; TRBD2 aligns across 8 bases. The V and J ends lost 7 bases and 5 bases, in that order; junction bases with no gene match: 11. Germline V gene data show CDR1 as MNHEY and CDR2 as SVGAGI. The CDR3 contains 15 residues. The CDR3 loop reads CASTRTGGSGDTQYF. The CDR3 region has the DNA TGTGCCAGCACTAGAACGGGGGGGAGCGGAGATACGCAGTATTTT.

This clone came up once. V gene TRBV5-4 combines with J gene TRBJ2-5; a weak D match, TRBD2 (5 bases). Germline loops: CDR1 SGHNT, CDR2 YYREEE (reference sequence). The V gene lost 1 base and the J gene lost 0 bases, with 10 bases spanning the gap. The CDR3 extends over 15 amino acids. DNA of the CDR3: TGTGCCAGCAGCTTGCGGGCAGCGGACCAAGAGACCCAGTACTTC. Translation: CASSLRAADQETQYF.

The V call is TRBV7-3, the J call TRBJ2-2; D gene uncertain. Germline V gives CDR1 SGHTA, CDR2 FQGTGA. Trimming removed 0 bases at V and 2 bases at J, with 7 bases between. The CDR3 loop spans 15 amino acids. Here the CDR3 reads CASSLTASNTGELFF. The CDR3 coding sequence is TGTGCCAGCAGCTTAACGGCCTCCAACACCGGGGAGCTGTTTTTT.

The CDR3 nucleotides are TGTGCCAGCAGCCGACTAGCGGGGGGTTTATGGACCCAGTACTTC. Its protein product is CASSRLAGGLWTQYF. This chain joins TRBV7-9 and TRBJ2-5; 13 nucleotides agree with TRBD2. Losses at the gene ends were 5 bases for V and 7 bases for J; bases not matched to a gene: 7. Germline V gene lookup returns CDR1 SEHNR and CDR2 FQNEAQ (reference sequence). This CDR3 comprises 15 residues.

The sample holds one count of this clone. V gene TRBV7-9 combines with J gene TRBJ1-1; 10 positions agree with TRBD1. The germline V gene encodes CDR1 SEHNR and CDR2 FQNEAQ (reference sequence). With 4 bases clipped from V and 4 bases from J, the junction kept 0 bases outside the gene matches. This CDR3 contains 13 residues. This CDR3 is CASSWTGGTEAFF. Written as DNA, the CDR3 is TGTGCCAGCAGCTGGACAGGGGGCACTGAAGCTTTCTTT.

The rearrangement joins TRBV5-6 to TRBJ1-2; TRBD1 matches at 8 bases. The CDR3 has 16 amino acids. Trimming at V came to 4 bases and at J to 3 bases, leaving 11 bases not matched to a gene. Germline V CDR1 and CDR2: SGHDT, YYEEEE. The DNA for the CDR3 is TGTGCCAGCAGCCAACCTCGACAGGGGAATTACTATGGCTACACCTTC. It translates to CASSQPRQGNYYGYTF.

This rearrangement joins TRBV6-5 to TRBJ1-6, with D possibly matching TRBD1 (6 bases). V was clipped by 4 bases and J by 7 bases, with 17 bases between them. In germline, CDR1 is MNHEY, CDR2 SVGAGI. This CDR3 contains 16 residues. The CDR3 nucleotides read TGTGCCAGCAGTTCCACCCTCCGACAGGCGAATTCACCCCTCCACTTT. It translates to CASSSTLRQANSPLHF.

This rearrangement joins TRBV4-1 to TRBJ1-2, with 9 nucleotides matching TRBD1. Germline CDR1 is MGHRA and CDR2 is YSYEKL. This CDR3 spans 13 amino acids. Trimming cost V 3 bases and J 6 bases; bases outside gene matches: 2. This CDR3 is CASSQTGGNGYTF. The CDR3 DNA is TGCGCCAGCAGCCAGACAGGGGGTAATGGCTACACCTTC.